The 9 T cell receptor beta chains reported below all come from one sample, sequenced in a study of T cells in Graves' hyperthyroidism and ophthalmopathy. TCR beta CDR3 regions were amplified from RNA transcripts. During a first-round RT-PCR of the TCR CDR3, the HTBI primer set was used. TCRdb re-derived calls from the multiplex PCR reads in MiXCR, one entry per CDR3 protein. The sample holds roughly 300,000 distinct CDR3 sequences, about 20% seen once. Sequencing was carried out using blood. The receptors were sampled from a woman in her fifties or sixties with Graves' hyperthyroidism.

This clonotype was counted many times. The chain's CDR3 is CASSFTPQGNTEAFF. The CDR3 DNA is TGTGCCAGCAGTTTCACGCCTCAGGGGAACACTGAAGCTTTCTTT. The chain carries TRBV12-3 or TRBV12-4 and TRBJ1-1; tentatively, D is TRBD1 (5 bases). The CDR3 loop spans 15 amino acids. Trimming shortened V by 3 bases and J by 1 base, and 12 bases separated the two germline ends.

The CDR3, as DNA: TGTGCCAGCAGCCTGGGGCTGTCTGGGTACAATGAGCAGTTCTTC. This codes for CASSLGLSGYNEQFF. The chain couples TRBV5-8 to TRBJ2-1; weak D call: TRBD1 (5 bases). The ends were cut back, 4 bases at V and 4 bases at J, with 15 bases in the middle. The CDR3 runs 15 residues. The germline V gene has CDR1 SGHTS and CDR2 YDEGEE.

This chain joins TRBV6-1 and TRBJ1-1; TRBD1 matches 11 bases. Germline V gene lookup returns CDR1 MNHNS and CDR2 SASEGT. This CDR3 is 17 amino acids long. V lost 5 bases, J lost 0 bases, and 8 bases stayed unmatched. The CDR3 region is CASSRPGTGGMNTEAFF. CDR3 bases: TGTGCCAGCAGTCGTCCCGGGACAGGGGGGATGAACACTGAAGCTTTCTTT.

The chain uses TRBV10-1 and TRBJ2-1; D gene uncertain. CDR3 length: 13 residues. Per the germline V gene, CDR1 is WNHNN and CDR2 is SYGVQD (reference sequence). Trimming removed 8 bases from V and 6 bases from J, with 14 bases in between. This CDR3 reads CASRSSQSNEQFF. The CDR3, as DNA: TGCGCCAGCCGAAGCTCCCAGAGCAATGAGCAGTTCTTC.

This clonotype was counted a few times. This chain joins TRBV4-1 and TRBJ2-1, with D possibly TRBD2 on 7 matching bases. Trimming removed 1 base at V and 10 bases at J, with 17 bases between. This CDR3 comprises 15 residues. From germline, CDR1 is MGHRA and CDR2 YSYEKL. The CDR3 bases are TGCGCCAGCAGCCAAGCGGCAGGGGAGGGATACGAGCAGTTCTTC. Protein product: CASSQAAGEGYEQFF.

This clonotype was counted at least ten times. The chain employs TRBV6-1 and TRBJ2-3; D possibly corresponds to TRBD2 (5 bases). Trimming removed 6 bases at V and 0 bases at J, with 16 bases between. Germline V lookup: CDR1 MNHNS, CDR2 SASEGT. The CDR3 is 16 amino acids. CDR3 region: CASSSTKRPSTDTQYF. CDR3 nucleotides: TGTGCCAGCAGCTCCACGAAGCGGCCAAGCACAGATACGCAGTATTTT.

The table lists this clonotype with many counts. V usage is TRBV15 and J usage is TRBJ1-2; possible D gene TRBD1, 6 bases. The CDR3 extends over 14 amino acids. Germline CDR1 LNHNV, CDR2 YYDKDF (reference sequence). Trimming took off 7 bases at V and 4 bases at J, with 16 bases between the two ends. The CDR3 sequence is CATNTLGQPYGYTF. The CDR3 coding sequence is TGTGCCACCAATACCCTTGGACAGCCCTATGGCTACACCTTC.

This clonotype was seen repeatedly, ten times or more. V and J are TRBV5-6 and TRBJ2-7, with TRBD2 matching 10 bases. CDR1 is SGHDT, CDR2 YYEEEE, per germline. CDR3 length: 15 amino acids. V was pared by 3 bases and J by 2 bases, with 5 bases of the junction left unmatched. Here the CDR3 reads CASSSIAGGPYEQYF. The CDR3 DNA reads as TGTGCCAGCAGCTCGATAGCGGGAGGACCCTACGAGCAGTACTTC.

This clonotype was recorded a few times. The rearrangement joins TRBV9 to TRBJ1-1; a weak D match, TRBD1 (5 bases). This CDR3 spans 16 amino acids. Germline assignment: CDR1 SGDLS and CDR2 YYNGEE. Trimming took off 0 bases at V and 4 bases at J, with 16 bases between the two ends. Written as DNA, the CDR3 is TGTGCCAGCAGCGTAGCGCCCGACAGCGGGACCACTGAAGCTTTCTTT. Amino acid sequence: CASSVAPDSGTTEAFF.